These 25 T cell receptor beta chains came from one sample sequenced in a study of CD8 T cells in ankylosing spondylitis (dated by TCRdb to the late 2010s). Library prep was done by 5' RACE. TCRdb shows the sequencer as Illumina HiSeq 2500. Starting from the raw public reads, TCRdb applied fastp trimming at Q25, assembled clones with MiXCR and retained in-frame beta chains. Duplicate CDR3 protein sequences are folded into a single record with the most common DNA and genes. The sample contains approximately 440,000 distinct CDR3 sequences, 17% of them found a single time. In total, the top ten clones hold just over 1% of the sample. For these receptors, no antigen is known. Overall study results and their limits: A TCR beta motif made up of several highly homologous amino acid variants appeared to be characteristic of blood from ankylosing spondylitis patients.

Sequenced input: blood, either unsorted or a sorted T cell fraction (not recorded which). The receptor set was obtained from a male donor with ankylosing spondylitis.

This sequence joins TRBV7-8 and TRBJ1-2, with a tentative D call TRBD1 (6 bases). Germline V gives CDR1 SGHVS, CDR2 FQNEAQ. The CDR3 is 16 residues long. The V gene lost 5 bases and the J gene lost 6 bases, with 22 bases spanning the gap. For the CDR3, the DNA is TGTGCCAGCAGCCATCCCGGTCCAGGGGTGTTTCATGGCTACACCTTC. Translation gives CASSHPGPGVFHGYTF.

This clonotype was observed a handful of times. The chain is built from TRBV28 and TRBJ1-1; TRBD1 is a possible D gene (5 bases). The CDR3 has 15 amino acids. The V and J ends lost 8 bases and 7 bases respectively, with 23 bases between them. CDR1 is MDHEN, CDR2 SYDVKM, per germline. The CDR3 loop reads CASPSAKAGPIEAFF. The CDR3, as DNA: TGTGCCAGCCCTTCGGCCAAGGCGGGGCCGATTGAAGCTTTCTTT.

This clonotype was recorded a few times. The genes are TRBV20-1 and TRBJ2-1, with 11 bases identical to TRBD2. The junction had 9 bases not matched to a gene; V was cut back by 6 bases and J by 8 bases. Germline CDR1 is DFQATT and CDR2 is SNEGSKA (reference sequence). CDR3 length equals 14 residues. The CDR3 DNA sequence: TGCAGTGCCTATAGCGGGGGGGCGGGGGATGAGCAGTTCTTC. The encoded protein is CSAYSGGAGDEQFF.

This clonotype was seen repeatedly, ten times or more. This chain uses TRBV15 with TRBJ1-2, with a possible D match to TRBD1 (5 bases). The V end lost 5 bases, the J end lost 5 bases, and 18 bases lay between the germline ends. This CDR3 is 15 amino acids long. The germline gives CDR1 LNHNV, CDR2 YYDKDF (reference sequence). The DNA of the CDR3 is TGTGCCACCAGCGAAGGGGCAGGGACCTTGTATGGCTACACCTTC. Translation: CATSEGAGTLYGYTF. Drawing the rest from reference TRBV15 and TRBJ1-2, the complete variable domain is DAMVIQNPRYQVTQFGKPVTLSCSQTLNHNVMYWYQQKSSQAPKLLFHYYDKDFNNEADTPDNFQSRRPNTSFCFLDIRSPGLGDTAMYLCATSEGAGTLYGYTFGSGTRLTVV.

The V gene is TRBV6-1, the J gene TRBJ1-3; D call uncertain. Germline V gives CDR1 MNHNS, CDR2 SASEGT. The CDR3 sequence is 14 residues long. The V gene lost 7 bases and the J gene lost 4 bases, with 14 bases spanning the gap. The CDR3 loop reads CASTKTSGGNTIYF. The DNA of the CDR3 is TGTGCCAGCACCAAAACCTCTGGAGGAAACACCATATATTTT.

V gene TRBV6-1 combines with J gene TRBJ1-1; TRBD1 matches at 8 bases. The CDR3 extends over 13 amino acids. J gave up 1 base and V 6 bases, and 1 base lay outside the gene matches. CDR1 is MNHNS and CDR2 is SASEGT in the germline V gene. The CDR3 DNA follows: TGTGCCAGCAGCGGACAGGGGAACACTGAAGCTTTCTTT. Translation: CASSGQGNTEAFF.

This clonotype was picked up many times. This rearrangement joins TRBV27 to TRBJ1-6; 8 bases fit TRBD1. Per the germline V gene, CDR1 is MNHEY and CDR2 is SMNVEV (reference sequence). The trim removed 3 bases at V and 9 bases at J, leaving 7 bases unmatched. This CDR3 contains 15 residues. In DNA form, the CDR3 reads TGTGCCAGCAGTTTCGTGCGCAGGGGGCCTTCACCCCTCCACTTT. This gives the protein CASSFVRRGPSPLHF.

This clonotype was seen many times. This chain's CDR3 is CATSRLSKGGEQYF. The CDR3 region has the DNA TGTGCCACCAGCAGGCTCTCCAAAGGAGGCGAGCAGTACTTC. This chain joins TRBV15 and TRBJ2-7; tentative D call: TRBD2 (5 bases). CDR1 and CDR2 (germline): LNHNV, YYDKDF (reference sequence). V was shortened by 3 bases and J by 6 bases, with 15 bases between the two germline ends. CDR3 length: 14 amino acids.

This clonotype was counted only a few times. The V gene is TRBV15, the J gene TRBJ2-2; D is unclear. CDR3 length equals 12 residues. Trimming took off 5 bases at V and 4 bases at J, with 5 bases between the two ends. The germline gives CDR1 LNHNV, CDR2 YYDKDF (reference sequence). The DNA for the CDR3 is TGTGCCACCAGCTTACGCACCGGGGAGCTGTTTTTT. Protein sequence: CATSLRTGELFF.

This clonotype turned up a few times. The rearrangement uses TRBV27 and TRBJ2-7; no firm D call. This CDR3 has 14 residues. V was trimmed by 3 bases and J by 0 bases, leaving 9 bases between them. Germline CDR1 is MNHEY and CDR2 is SMNVEV (reference sequence). This CDR3 reads CASSLVAPSYEQYF. The CDR3 DNA is TGTGCCAGCAGTTTGGTGGCACCCTCCTACGAGCAGTACTTC.

This chain links TRBV14 with TRBJ2-3; a weak D match, TRBD2 (5 bases). The germline CDR1 and CDR2 sequences are SGHDN and FVKESK. V shed 1 base and J shed 4 bases, with 12 bases lying between them. The CDR3 has 15 residues. CDR3 residues: CASSQATRAADTQYF. The CDR3 DNA reads TGTGCCAGCAGCCAAGCTACGAGGGCGGCAGATACGCAGTATTTT.

The rearrangement joins TRBV7-2 to TRBJ2-7; D gene unclear. This CDR3 region has 15 residues. Between the trimmed V and J ends, which lost 1 base and 0 bases, there was a span of 10 bases. The V gene's germline CDR1 is SGHTA and CDR2 FQGNSA. CDR3 protein: CASSLEEGSSYEQYF. DNA of the CDR3: TGTGCCAGCAGCTTAGAGGAAGGGTCCTCCTACGAGCAGTACTTC.

This clonotype has only a few counts. The rearrangement joins TRBV20-1 to TRBJ1-1, with D perhaps matching TRBD1 (5 bases). CDR3 length equals 15 residues. CDR1 and CDR2 (germline): DFQATT, SNEGSKA (reference sequence). Trimming stripped 0 bases from V and 2 bases from J, with 13 bases between. For the CDR3, the DNA is TGCAGTGCTAGAGATCCGAAGGGGCCCAACACTGAAGCTTTCTTT. This sequence encodes CSARDPKGPNTEAFF.

This clonotype was seen a few times. The gene calls are TRBV6-1 and TRBJ2-5; D remains unclear. The CDR3 runs to 13 residues. V was shortened by 4 bases and J by 5 bases, with 11 bases between the two germline ends. Germline loops: CDR1 MNHNS, CDR2 SASEGT. The CDR3 sequence is CASSAGLLETQYF. In DNA form, the CDR3 reads TGTGCCAGCAGTGCGGGTCTCCTTGAGACCCAGTACTTC.

This chain connects TRBV2 to TRBJ2-5; D perhaps matches TRBD1 (6 bases). Per germline, CDR1 SNHLY and CDR2 FYNNEI. The CDR3 is 11 residues long. Trimming left V 7 bases short and J 4 bases short, with 7 bases between. Here the CDR3 DNA reads TGTGCCAGCAAACAGGGAGAGACCCAGTACTTC. It is translated as CASKQGETQYF. Using reference TRBV2 and TRBJ2-5 for the parts outside the CDR3, the full variable domain is EPEVTQTPSHQVTQMGQEVILRCVPISNHLYFYWYRQILGQKVEFLVSFYNNEISEKSEIFDDQFSVERPDGSNFTLKIRSTKLEDSAMYFCASKQGETQYFGPGTRLLVL.

The gene calls are TRBV5-1 and TRBJ2-5; 7 bases align to TRBD2. Germline V gene lookup returns CDR1 SGHRS and CDR2 YFSETQ. V lost 2 bases and J lost 2; bases outside the gene matches: 6. The CDR3 is made up of 15 amino acids. The CDR3 coding sequence is TGCGCCAGCAGCTTCTACACGGGGGGACAAGAGACCCAGTACTTC. Residues: CASSFYTGGQETQYF.

This chain uses TRBV18 with TRBJ1-6; TRBD1 matches 7 bases. J lost 8 bases, V lost 0 bases, and 7 bases had no gene match. The germline V gene encodes CDR1 KGHSH and CDR2 LQKENI. The CDR3 runs to 16 residues. The CDR3 loop reads CASSPPQQGDHSPLHF. In DNA, the CDR3 is TGTGCCAGCTCACCACCGCAGCAGGGGGATCATTCACCCCTCCACTTT.

This clonotype was found a few times. This sequence joins TRBV12-3 or TRBV12-4 and TRBJ1-4, with a tentative D call TRBD1 (6 bases). The CDR3 runs to 14 residues. V shed 7 bases and J shed 5 bases, with 14 bases lying between them. CDR3 in DNA: TGTGCCAGCAACCCCGGACAGCGCAATGAAAAACTGTTTTTT. Its translation is CASNPGQRNEKLFF.

The chain links TRBV7-9 to TRBJ2-5; D gene uncertain. CDR1 and CDR2 from the germline V gene are SEHNR and FQNEAQ (reference sequence). Trimming took 5 bases from V and 0 from J, leaving 13 bases between them. CDR3 length: 15 residues. CDR3 in DNA: TGTGCCAGCAGCCCAGGTAGTTCGAACCAAGAGACCCAGTACTTC. It is translated as CASSPGSSNQETQYF.

This clonotype was seen a handful of times. V is TRBV28 and J is TRBJ2-5, with 10 bases fitting TRBD1. The CDR3 is 15 amino acids. Losses at the gene ends were 8 bases for V and 4 bases for J; bases not matched to a gene: 10. Germline CDR1 and CDR2: MDHEN and SYDVKM. This chain's CDR3 is CASAPHGTGVETQYF. In DNA, the CDR3 is TGTGCCAGCGCCCCCCACGGGACAGGGGTAGAGACCCAGTACTTC.

The chain has TRBV25-1 and TRBJ2-5; D possibly uses TRBD1 or TRBD2 (6 bases each). CDR3 length equals 13 residues. Trimming stripped 8 bases from V and 1 base from J, with 11 bases between. Germline CDR1 and CDR2: MGHDK and SYGVNS. CDR3 nucleotides: TGTGCCAGCCGCGGGACACTCCAAGAGACCCAGTACTTC. It is translated as CASRGTLQETQYF.

This clonotype appeared a few times. The CDR3, as DNA: TGTGCCAGCAGCGAAGACGGGGCCCGTTACAATGAGCAGTTCTTC. Protein product: CASSEDGARYNEQFF. V and J are TRBV5-6 and TRBJ2-1; D is possibly TRBD1 or TRBD2 (5 bases each). Germline CDR1 reads SGHDT; CDR2 reads YYEEEE. The CDR3 totals 15 residues. V gave up 4 bases and J gave up 4 bases, with 15 bases separating them. The full variable domain, its missing parts supplied by reference TRBV5-6 and TRBJ2-1, is DAGVTQSPTHLIKTRGQQVTLRCSPKSGHDTVSWYQQALGQGPQFIFQYYEEEERQRGNFPDRFSGHQFPNYSSELNVNALLLGDSALYLCASSEDGARYNEQFFGPGTRLTVL.

This clonotype was counted ten times or more. As DNA, the CDR3 is TGTGCCAGCAGCATCGGGAACCATAATTCACCCCTCCACTTT. It specifies CASSIGNHNSPLHF. The chain is built from TRBV6-2 or TRBV6-3 and TRBJ1-6; D uncertain. Trimming stripped 6 bases from V and 5 bases from J, with 11 bases between. The CDR3 loop spans 14 amino acids. CDR1 MNHEY and CDR2 SVGEGT come from the germline V gene.

A few counts support this clonotype. The chain couples TRBV10-2 to TRBJ2-7, with D unresolved. Germline values: CDR1 WSHSY, CDR2 SAAADI. Trimming shortened V by 8 bases and J by 0 bases, and 17 bases separated the two germline ends. The CDR3 runs to 15 residues. In DNA, the CDR3 is TGCGCCAGCGTTGGAAAGGAAGCAGGCTCCTACGAGCAGTACTTC. It codes for CASVGKEAGSYEQYF.

This clonotype was observed a handful of times. V gene TRBV20-1 combines with J gene TRBJ2-1; 7 bases align to TRBD1. V lost 1 base, J lost 5 bases, and 11 bases stayed unmatched. The germline V gene has CDR1 DFQATT and CDR2 SNEGSKA (reference sequence). The CDR3 extends over 16 amino acids. In DNA form, the CDR3 reads TGCAGTGCTAGAGTTCCCAACAGGGGCCAAAACAATGAGCAGTTCTTC. Translation gives CSARVPNRGQNNEQFF.